This T cell receptor beta chain was recorded in a study of blood T cell repertoires in COVID-19. Some clones are missing from TCRdb's copy, which holds only in-frame ones; the method was immunoSEQ multiplex PCR. The sample shows 330,000 or so clones, approximately 88% of them seen only once. The CDR3 spans 15 residues. CDR1 and CDR2 from the germline V gene are KGHSY and FQNENV. V dropped 0 bases and J dropped 3 bases, with 9 bases sitting between them. Material: PBMCs or T cells enriched from blood (not recorded which). The chain joins TRBV16 to TRBJ1-5; D is uncertain. The source is a man aged 30 to 45 who had recovered from COVID-19. The CDR3 spells CASSQSSGFNQPQHF. Here the CDR3 DNA reads TGTGCCAGCAGCCAATCGTCCGGGTTCAATCAGCCCCAGCATTTT.